This TCR beta chain was observed in a study of early T cells in non-severe SARS-CoV-2 infection. Tagging with unique molecular identifiers was applied to individual cDNA molecules. TCRdb ran MiXCR on the 5' RACE reads and lists one entry per CDR3 protein. The table includes tens of thousands of distinct CDR3 sequences, 5% detected once. In germline, CDR1 is MNHEY, CDR2 SVGEGT. The CDR3 covers 17 residues. Trimming cost V 5 bases and J 2 bases; bases outside gene matches: 8. Sequences were derived from whole blood, sampled at baseline. The chain links TRBV6-2 or TRBV6-3 to TRBJ2-7, with 14 bases fitting TRBD2. The source is an adult who was a healthcare worker with PCR-confirmed SARS-CoV-2 infection or an uninfected control (not recorded which). Here the CDR3 reads CASSTPRLAGGPYEQYF. Written as DNA, the CDR3 is TGTGCCAGCAGTACCCCCCGACTAGCGGGAGGGCCCTACGAGCAGTACTTC.